These 20 T cell receptor beta chains came from one sample sequenced in a study of cytomegalovirus exposure and HLA in healthy donors (dated by TCRdb to about 2017). The protocol used for the library was the immunoSEQ multiplex PCR assay. For the multiplex PCR, a mixture combining 60 forward primers for TCR Vbeta segments and 13 reverse primers for TCR Jbeta segments was used. This immuneACCESS table, as held by TCRdb, lists in-frame sequences with V and J called but not all clones. Of the missing ones, under half trace to an unresolved V gene in checked studies; the others have no known cause. The sample table holds around 200,000 clones, of which around 77% were seen once. In total, the top ten clones hold about 1.9% of the sample. Material for sequencing was PBMCs. These receptors were taken from a woman in her 30s in good health and CMV-seropositive.

The chain joins TRBV12-5 to TRBJ2-1, with TRBD2 matching 7 bases. CDR1 and CDR2 from the germline V gene are LGHNT and FRNRAP. The V and J ends lost 6 bases and 4 bases, in that order; junction bases with no gene match: 18. The CDR3 has 18 residues. CDR3 amino acids: CASGYLLMAGVVYNEQFF. The DNA of the CDR3 is TGTGCTAGTGGGTACCTATTAATGGCGGGAGTCGTTTACAATGAGCAGTTCTTC.

The V gene is TRBV6-5, the J gene TRBJ2-5; 10 bases fit TRBD1. Germline V CDR1 and CDR2: MNHEY, SVGAGI. The V gene end was trimmed by 5 bases and the J gene end by 9 bases; junction bases not matched to a gene: 6. The CDR3 sequence is 13 residues long. CDR3 protein: CASSPGQGGSQYF. The CDR3 DNA reads TGTGCCAGCAGTCCCGGACAGGGGGGTTCCCAGTACTTC.

Notes on this clone: Germline and junction disagree at one end, which may indicate a read error. This sequence joins TRBV29-1 and TRBJ2-3; the D gene is possibly TRBD1 (5 bases). CDR3 size: 14 residues. CDR1 is SQVTM, CDR2 ANQGSEA, per germline. The CDR3 spells CSVKNDSNTGTQYF. Written as DNA, the CDR3 is TGCAGCGTGAAGAACGACTCCAACACAGGTACGCAGTATTTT.

V is TRBV19 and J is TRBJ1-5, with TRBD1 matching over 8 bases. The V gene end was trimmed by 7 bases and the J gene end by 6 bases; junction bases not matched to a gene: 11. The CDR3 consists of 15 residues. The germline V gene has CDR1 LNHDA and CDR2 SQIVND (reference sequence). The CDR3, as DNA: TGTGCCAGTACCGCTGACAGGGGAGGTCGTCAGCCCCAGCATTTT. It yields the protein CASTADRGGRQPQHF. The full variable domain, rest sourced from reference TRBV19 and TRBJ1-5, is DGGITQSPKYLFRKEGQNVTLSCEQNLNHDAMYWYRQDPGQGLRLIYYSQIVNDFQKGDIAEGYSVSREKKESFPLTVTSAQKNPTAFYLCASTADRGGRQPQHFGDGTRLSIL.

The chain couples TRBV6-5 to TRBJ2-7; 8 nucleotides match TRBD2. The ends lost 3 bases at V and 4 bases at J; junction bases unmatched: 11. Germline assignment: CDR1 MNHEY and CDR2 SVGAGI. This CDR3 spans 16 amino acids. Here the CDR3 DNA reads TGTGCCAGCAGTTATGGGCGGGGGGCCCTTGGATACGAGCAGTACTTC. Its translation is CASSYGRGALGYEQYF.

The chain uses TRBV6-1 and TRBJ2-7, with a tentative D call TRBD2 (5 bases). The CDR3 covers 16 residues. The ends were cut back, 2 bases at V and 3 bases at J, with 17 bases in the middle. Germline lookup yields CDR1 MNHNS and CDR2 SASEGT. CDR3 DNA: TGTGCCAGCAGTGAAAGGGTAGGACTTAAGATCTACGAGCAGTACTTC. Translated, it gives CASSERVGLKIYEQYF.

This chain connects TRBV7-9 to TRBJ1-1; 8 nucleotides agree with TRBD1. Germline assignment: CDR1 SEHNR and CDR2 FQNEAQ (reference sequence). This CDR3 has 13 residues. V trimming: 2 bases; J trimming: 6 bases; junction bases outside the gene matches: 2. Written as DNA, the CDR3 is TGTGCCAGCAGCTTAACAGGGGGGGCTGAAGCTTTCTTT. It encodes CASSLTGGAEAFF.

V is TRBV6-5 and J is TRBJ1-1; D ambiguous. In germline, CDR1 is MNHEY, CDR2 SVGAGI. V was cut by 2 bases and J by 1 base, with 5 bases left in between. This CDR3 spans 13 amino acids. This CDR3 reads CASSYEWNTEAFF. The CDR3 nucleotides are TGTGCCAGCAGTTACGAGTGGAACACTGAAGCTTTCTTT.

CDR3 DNA sequence: TGTGCCAGCATCCGGACAGGGAATCCCACAGATACGCAGTATTTT. It yields the protein CASIRTGNPTDTQYF. This rearrangement joins TRBV6-1 to TRBJ2-3, with 8 bases lining up with TRBD1. Per the germline V gene, CDR1 is MNHNS and CDR2 is SASEGT. The CDR3 runs 15 residues. The J segment lost 2 bases and the V segment lost 7 bases, leaving 8 bases of the junction unmatched.

CDR3 protein: CASSQGAGATGELFF. The CDR3 nucleotides are TGTGCCAGCAGCCAAGGAGCGGGGGCTACCGGGGAGCTGTTTTTT. The chain recombines TRBV2 with TRBJ2-2, with 8 nucleotides matching TRBD2. The CDR3 covers 15 residues. Germline CDR1 reads SNHLY; CDR2 reads FYNNEI. With 6 bases clipped from V and 5 bases from J, the junction kept 8 bases outside the gene matches.

The rearrangement joins TRBV2 to TRBJ1-2; D is possibly TRBD1 (5 bases). The CDR3 is 14 residues long. The germline V gene encodes CDR1 SNHLY and CDR2 FYNNEI. The germline V and J ends were trimmed by 2 bases and 4 bases, with 11 bases remaining between them. The CDR3 sequence is CASSEIQGTYGYTF. The CDR3 bases are TGTGCCAGCAGTGAAATTCAGGGCACCTATGGCTACACCTTC.

As DNA, the CDR3 is TGTGCCAGCTCACCACCGGGCCCTAATTCACCCCTCCACTTT. Its protein product is CASSPPGPNSPLHF. The V call is TRBV18, the J call TRBJ1-6; no firm D call. V lost 0 bases and J lost 6, with 6 bases in between. This CDR3 spans 14 amino acids. Per germline, CDR1 KGHSH and CDR2 LQKENI.

The gene calls are TRBV7-2 and TRBJ2-1; 7 bases are a match to TRBD1. The V gene's germline CDR1 is SGHTA and CDR2 FQGNSA. The J segment lost 6 bases and the V segment lost 5 bases, leaving 7 bases of the junction unmatched. This CDR3 spans 14 amino acids. The CDR3 sequence: CASSAITGANEQFF. CDR3 DNA sequence: TGTGCCAGCAGCGCCATCACAGGGGCCAATGAGCAGTTCTTC.

The chain employs TRBV27 and TRBJ2-3; D not resolved. This CDR3 spans 15 amino acids. V was clipped by 5 bases and J by 3 bases, with 15 bases between them. Germline CDR1 reads MNHEY; CDR2 reads SMNVEV (reference sequence). In DNA form, the CDR3 reads TGTGCCAGCAGTGCCCCCTGGAGTTCAACAGATACGCAGTATTTT. Translation: CASSAPWSSTDTQYF.

This chain joins TRBV30 and TRBJ1-6; the D gene is possibly TRBD1 (6 bases). Germline loops: CDR1 GTSNPN, CDR2 SVGIG (reference sequence). With 2 bases removed from V and 9 bases from J, the gap between germline ends came to 17 bases. This CDR3 has 15 residues. The CDR3 reads CAWSIQGSGFSPLHF. CDR3 bases: TGTGCCTGGAGTATACAGGGAAGTGGTTTTTCACCCCTCCACTTT.

This clone has more than one count but fewer than ten. This rearrangement joins TRBV4-2 to TRBJ2-6; 8 bases agree with TRBD2. Germline-derived CDR1 and CDR2 are LGHNA and YNFKEQ. The CDR3 loop spans 20 amino acids. The junction had 12 bases not matched to a gene; V was cut back by 0 bases and J by 2 bases. For the CDR3, the DNA is TGTGCCAGCAGCCAAGATCGGGGGTCGGTAGCGGGACCTGGGGCCAACGTCCTGACTTTC. Translating it yields CASSQDRGSVAGPGANVLTF.

This chain links TRBV5-8 with TRBJ1-4; 9 bases match TRBD1. The V gene's germline CDR1 is SGHTS and CDR2 YDEGEE. This CDR3 has 18 residues. The ends lost 4 bases at V and 0 bases at J; junction bases unmatched: 10. The CDR3 bases are TGTGCCAGCAGCGTCGGGACAGGGATACATGCAACTAATGAAAAACTGTTTTTT. This translates into CASSVGTGIHATNEKLFF.

This chain uses TRBV11-2 with TRBJ1-5, with TRBD1 as a possible D gene (5 bases). Trimming shortened V by 1 base and J by 4 bases, and 11 bases separated the two germline ends. The CDR3 runs to 15 residues. The germline V gene encodes CDR1 SGHAT and CDR2 FQNNGV. CDR3 region: CASSLAPDSNQPQHF. In DNA, the CDR3 is TGTGCCAGCAGCTTAGCTCCTGACAGTAATCAGCCCCAGCATTTT. The variable domain in full, completed from reference TRBV11-2 and TRBJ1-5, reads EAGVAQSPRYKIIEKRQSVAFWCNPISGHATLYWYQQILGQGPKLLIQFQNNGVVDDSQLPKDRFSAERLKGVDSTLKIQPAKLEDSAVYLCASSLAPDSNQPQHFGDGTRLSIL.

V usage is TRBV18 and J usage is TRBJ1-4; D unresolved. CDR3 size: 17 residues. CDR1 is KGHSH and CDR2 is LQKENI in the germline V gene. V dropped 4 bases and J dropped 0 bases, with 15 bases sitting between them. CDR3 amino acids: CASSRREGSSTNEKLFF. CDR3 nucleotides: TGTGCCAGCTCACGTCGCGAAGGGAGCTCAACTAATGAAAAACTGTTTTTT.

The rearrangement links TRBV7-8 to TRBJ1-5; a possible D gene is TRBD1 (6 bases). CDR1 and CDR2 (germline): SGHVS, FQNEAQ. Trimming took off 4 bases at V and 3 bases at J, with 13 bases between the two ends. The CDR3 contains 15 residues. This CDR3 reads CASSYNRDTNQPQHF. Here the CDR3 DNA reads TGTGCCAGCAGCTACAACAGGGACACCAATCAGCCCCAGCATTTT.